Below, 30 T cell receptor beta chains from the same sample are listed, as sequenced in a study of radiation and T cells in renal cell carcinoma (dated by TCRdb to the early 2020s). The library was built by means of the immunoSEQ multiplex PCR assay. Not all clones reach the TCRdb copy of this immuneACCESS table, which keeps in-frame sequences only. Checked studies attribute under half of the gap to unresolved V genes and leave the rest unexplained. The sample contains about 160,000 clones, 88% of them found a single time. The top ten constitute 4.1% of the sample. Sample time point, as interpreted from the label and publication: baseline pretreatment blood. What the treatment or condition label conveys for this sample: 15 Gy SBRT to primary tumor, nephrectomy 4 weeks later. Sample: blood, taken from a patient whose treatment included radiotherapy and nephrectomy. These receptors originate from a woman in her 70s with renal cell carcinoma.

The chain carries TRBV2 and TRBJ1-2; 10 bases match TRBD1. Germline CDR1 SNHLY, CDR2 FYNNEI. V was clipped by 4 bases and J by 2 bases; unmatched bases: 4. There are 15 residues in the CDR3. The CDR3, as DNA: TGTGCCAGCAGTGTCCGGACAGGGGGAAACTATGGCTACACCTTC. This translates into CASSVRTGGNYGYTF.

CDR3 region: CASSLDLGANEKLFF. Here the CDR3 DNA reads TGCGCCAGCAGCTTGGACCTCGGAGCTAATGAAAAACTGTTTTTT. This chain links TRBV5-1 with TRBJ1-4; no firm D call. Germline V gives CDR1 SGHRS, CDR2 YFSETQ. V lost 0 bases and J lost 3, with 9 bases in between. This CDR3 comprises 15 residues.

The chain uses TRBV19 and TRBJ2-3; 8 bases line up with TRBD2. V lost 6 bases, J lost 2 bases, and 4 bases stayed unmatched. Germline V gives CDR1 LNHDA, CDR2 SQIVND (reference sequence). The CDR3 sequence is 14 residues long. The CDR3 bases are TGTGCCAGTAGAGGCGGGGGGACCACAGATACGCAGTATTTT. Residues: CASRGGGTTDTQYF.

This chain joins TRBV28 and TRBJ1-5; D is undetermined. Germline values: CDR1 MDHEN, CDR2 SYDVKM. Between the trimmed V and J ends, which lost 5 bases and 2 bases, there was a span of 7 bases. The CDR3 runs 13 residues. Written as DNA, the CDR3 is TGTGCCAGCAGTATCCAGGGCAATCAGCCCCAGCATTTT. Translated: CASSIQGNQPQHF.

The CDR3 DNA reads TGTGCCAGCAGTTCAAGCGGCATCACCGGGGAGCTGTTTTTT. Translating it yields CASSSSGITGELFF. The chain employs TRBV6-5 and TRBJ2-2; possibly TRBD2 for D (5 bases). Trimming shortened V by 4 bases and J by 4 bases, and 10 bases separated the two germline ends. The CDR3 length is 14 residues. CDR1 is MNHEY, CDR2 SVGAGI, per germline.

The chain links TRBV30 to TRBJ1-6, with no clear D. Germline V CDR1 and CDR2: GTSNPN, SVGIG (reference sequence). The CDR3 is 14 amino acids. V was trimmed by 0 bases and J by 5 bases, leaving 8 bases between them. The CDR3 spells CAWSVTMDNSPLHF. The CDR3 region has the DNA TGTGCCTGGAGTGTGACGATGGATAATTCACCCCTCCACTTT.

The DNA for the CDR3 is TGTGCCAGCAGTGAAGTTGCAGATACGCAGTATTTT. Amino acid sequence: CASSEVADTQYF. This sequence joins TRBV6-1 and TRBJ2-3; the D is unclear. Germline-derived CDR1 and CDR2 are MNHNS and SASEGT. V lost 1 base, J lost 4 bases, and 3 bases lay in between. CDR3 length: 12 residues.

The rearrangement uses TRBV7-3 and TRBJ1-2; maybe TRBD1 (5 bases). The germline gives CDR1 SGHTA, CDR2 FQGTGA. V gave up 3 bases and J gave up 6 bases, with 14 bases separating them. There are 14 residues in the CDR3. CDR3 loop: CASSFSGREDGYTF. The CDR3 DNA follows: TGTGCCAGCAGCTTCTCGGGCAGGGAGGATGGCTACACCTTC.

The chain has TRBV19 and TRBJ1-2, with 8 bases fitting TRBD1. Germline V lookup: CDR1 LNHDA, CDR2 SQIVND (reference sequence). The CDR3 has 13 amino acids. The ends lost 6 bases at V and 5 bases at J; junction bases unmatched: 5. The CDR3 DNA follows: TGTGCCAGTAGGGGGACAGGAGGGTATGGCTACACCTTC. This sequence encodes CASRGTGGYGYTF.

V and J are TRBV5-4 and TRBJ2-1; either TRBD1 or TRBD2 may supply D (6 bases each). V was pared by 4 bases and J by 6 bases, with 17 bases between. Per germline, CDR1 SGHNT and CDR2 YYREEE (reference sequence). The CDR3 loop spans 15 amino acids. The CDR3 DNA reads as TGTGCCAGCAGCCCACCTTTTGAGGGGGGCAATGAGCAGTTCTTC. Protein sequence: CASSPPFEGGNEQFF.

The chain joins TRBV28 to TRBJ2-7; D is perhaps TRBD2 (6 bases). V lost 8 bases to trimming and J lost 6 bases, with 11 bases between them. This CDR3 has 11 amino acids. The V gene's germline CDR1 is MDHEN and CDR2 SYDVKM. The CDR3 DNA reads TGTGCCAGCCTTCGCGGGGCCGAGCAGTACTTC. Translation: CASLRGAEQYF.

This clone turned up a few times. The CDR3 reads CASSLNNQPQHF. In DNA, the CDR3 is TGTGCCAGCAGCTTAAATAATCAGCCCCAGCATTTT. The rearrangement links TRBV7-2 to TRBJ1-5, with D hard to call. The CDR3 is made up of 12 amino acids. The V end lost 2 bases, the J end lost 4 bases, and 3 bases lay between the germline ends. In germline, CDR1 is SGHTA, CDR2 FQGNSA. The whole variable domain, filled in from reference TRBV7-2 and TRBJ1-5, reads GAGVSQSPSNKVTEKGKDVELRCDPISGHTALYWYRQSLGQGLEFLIYFQGNSAPDKSGLPSDRFSAERTGGSVSTLTIQRTQQEDSAVYLCASSLNNQPQHFGDGTRLSIL.

The chain carries TRBV7-2 and TRBJ2-5; D is undetermined. The V gene's germline CDR1 is SGHTA and CDR2 FQGNSA. V gave up 0 bases and J gave up 3 bases, with 2 bases separating them. This CDR3 contains 12 residues. Written as DNA, the CDR3 is TGTGCCAGCAGCTTAGCTGAAGAGACCCAGTACTTC. It yields the protein CASSLAEETQYF.

The CDR3 sequence is CASSQEQGLNTEAFF. The DNA for the CDR3 is TGCGCCAGCAGCCAAGAACAGGGCTTGAACACTGAAGCTTTCTTT. V gene TRBV4-1 combines with J gene TRBJ1-1, with D possibly being TRBD1 (6 bases). Trimming stripped 0 bases from V and 0 bases from J, with 8 bases between. Germline V gene lookup returns CDR1 MGHRA and CDR2 YSYEKL. The CDR3 loop spans 15 amino acids.

V usage is TRBV19 and J usage is TRBJ2-1, with TRBD2 matching over 13 bases. Germline V gene lookup returns CDR1 LNHDA and CDR2 SQIVND (reference sequence). This CDR3 region has 16 residues. With V trimmed by 3 bases and J by 7 bases, 6 bases remained unmatched. This chain's CDR3 is CASSILTSGGINEQFF. Written as DNA, the CDR3 is TGTGCCAGTAGTATCCTGACTAGCGGGGGGATAAATGAGCAGTTCTTC.

The chain couples TRBV9 to TRBJ1-1; D not certain. Germline loops: CDR1 SGDLS, CDR2 YYNGEE. V was pared by 0 bases and J by 1 base, with 4 bases between. The CDR3 contains 13 residues. This chain's CDR3 is CASSVVTNTEAFF. In DNA form, the CDR3 reads TGTGCCAGCAGCGTAGTTACGAACACTGAAGCTTTCTTT.

The gene calls are TRBV5-6 and TRBJ1-2, with 8 bases fitting TRBD1. The CDR3 sequence is 14 residues long. Trimming at V came to 1 base and at J to 4 bases, leaving 3 bases not matched to a gene. Germline values: CDR1 SGHDT, CDR2 YYEEEE. Here the CDR3 DNA reads TGTGCCAGCAGCTTGACCCAGGGGGCCTATGGCTACACCTTC. Its translation is CASSLTQGAYGYTF.

The chain employs TRBV2 and TRBJ2-5; TRBD2 is a possible D gene (6 bases). Trimming removed 4 bases at V and 1 base at J, with 10 bases between. The CDR3 runs to 14 residues. CDR1 SNHLY and CDR2 FYNNEI come from the germline V gene. The DNA of the CDR3 is TGTGCCAGCAGTGGCGGGACCCGCCAAGAGACCCAGTACTTC. The encoded protein is CASSGGTRQETQYF.

The CDR3 sequence: CASEGGQTYGYTF. CDR3 bases: TGTGCCTCCGAAGGGGGACAAACCTATGGCTACACCTTC. The V call is TRBV19, the J call TRBJ1-2, with D perhaps TRBD1 (6 bases). The V and J ends lost 11 bases and 4 bases respectively, with 17 bases between them. Germline V gene lookup returns CDR1 LNHDA and CDR2 SQIVND (reference sequence). CDR3 size: 13 residues.

The CDR3 spells CAWSAAMDQPQHF. For the CDR3, the DNA is TGTGCCTGGAGTGCCGCAATGGATCAGCCCCAGCATTTT. The chain links TRBV30 to TRBJ1-5, with no clear D. The CDR3 is 13 residues long. Trimming took off 1 base at V and 5 bases at J, with 9 bases between the two ends. CDR1 and CDR2 from the germline V gene are GTSNPN and SVGIG (reference sequence).

V usage is TRBV30 and J usage is TRBJ1-1, with a weak D call TRBD1 (6 bases). Trimming took off 4 bases at V and 5 bases at J, with 14 bases between the two ends. Germline V gives CDR1 GTSNPN, CDR2 SVGIG (reference sequence). The CDR3 is made up of 13 amino acids. Here the CDR3 reads CAWKQQGGTEAFF. The CDR3 DNA is TGTGCCTGGAAACAACAGGGAGGTACTGAAGCTTTCTTT.

This clone was counted many times. This chain joins TRBV30 and TRBJ2-7; the match to TRBD1 covers 9 bases. The CDR3 totals 14 residues. With 0 bases clipped from V and 3 bases from J, the junction kept 3 bases outside the gene matches. The V gene's germline CDR1 is GTSNPN and CDR2 SVGIG (reference sequence). DNA of the CDR3: TGTGCCTGGAGTGTAACAGGGGGCTTCTACGAGCAGTACTTC. This sequence encodes CAWSVTGGFYEQYF. Variable domain in full (rest from reference TRBV30 and TRBJ2-7): SQTIHQWPATLVQPVGSPLSLECTVEGTSNPNLYWYRQAAGRGLQLLFYSVGIGQISSEVPQNLSASRPQDRQFILSSKKLLLSDSGFYLCAWSVTGGFYEQYFGPGTRLTVT.

A single count supports this clone. The chain has TRBV5-1 and TRBJ2-2; 8 positions agree with TRBD1. The CDR3 runs 16 residues. Germline CDR1 and CDR2: SGHRS and YFSETQ. The J segment lost 5 bases and the V segment lost 3 bases, leaving 9 bases of the junction unmatched. CDR3 in DNA: TGCGCCAGCAGCTCGCTAGGACAGGGCGGAACCGGGGAGCTGTTTTTT. This gives the protein CASSSLGQGGTGELFF.

The gene calls are TRBV19 and TRBJ2-5; the match to TRBD1 covers 8 bases. Germline values: CDR1 LNHDA, CDR2 SQIVND (reference sequence). With V trimmed by 4 bases and J by 4 bases, 5 bases remained unmatched. This CDR3 contains 14 residues. For the CDR3, the DNA is TGTGCCAGTAGTACCACAGGGGGTACAGAGACCCAGTACTTC. This gives the protein CASSTTGGTETQYF.

This chain links TRBV11-2 with TRBJ1-2; D possibly corresponds to TRBD1 (6 bases). The CDR3 is 15 amino acids. V was clipped by 0 bases and J by 4 bases, with 12 bases between them. Germline CDR1 and CDR2: SGHAT and FQNNGV. The CDR3 DNA sequence: TGTGCCAGCAGCTTAGAAGTGGGGGCCTCCTATGGCTACACCTTC. Translated: CASSLEVGASYGYTF.

The rearrangement links TRBV5-6 to TRBJ1-5; TRBD1 might be the D (6 bases). The V and J ends lost 2 bases and 4 bases respectively, with 13 bases between them. The germline V gene encodes CDR1 SGHDT and CDR2 YYEEEE. The CDR3 consists of 15 residues. For the CDR3, the DNA is TGTGCCAGCAGCTTATGGTGGCAGGGGAATCAGCCCCAGCATTTT. It yields the protein CASSLWWQGNQPQHF.

The rearrangement links TRBV5-1 to TRBJ1-1; 8 nucleotides align to TRBD1. Germline CDR1 SGHRS, CDR2 YFSETQ. The CDR3 has 15 residues. V dropped 4 bases and J dropped 2; count of bases not matched to a gene: 7. The CDR3 DNA sequence: TGCGCCAGCAGCGCCAGACAGGGGATAAACACTGAAGCTTTCTTT. Its translation is CASSARQGINTEAFF.

V is TRBV9 and J is TRBJ1-1; 8 nucleotides line up with TRBD1. Germline V lookup: CDR1 SGDLS, CDR2 YYNGEE. The V segment lost 0 bases and the J segment 1 base; nucleotides outside the gene matches: 8. This CDR3 contains 17 residues. The CDR3: CASSVVGPGGGNTEAFF. The CDR3 DNA reads as TGTGCCAGCAGCGTAGTCGGGCCAGGGGGCGGGAACACTGAAGCTTTCTTT.

The chain combines TRBV11-3 with TRBJ1-1; TRBD1 agrees at 7 bases. The germline gives CDR1 SGHNT, CDR2 YENEEA. The CDR3 covers 15 residues. V gave up 2 bases and J gave up 5 bases; unmatched junction bases: 8. Here the CDR3 DNA reads TGTGCCAGCAGCTTAATCCCAGGGGGAGGAACTGAAGCTTTCTTT. Protein product: CASSLIPGGGTEAFF.

Details on this clone: A read error may produce the germline difference seen at one junction end. The chain carries TRBV7-7 and TRBJ2-1; TRBD2 aligns across 7 bases. The CDR3 is made up of 14 amino acids. The germline V gene encodes CDR1 SSHAT and CDR2 FNYEAQ (reference sequence). The CDR3 loop reads CASSSGTAGDEQFF. The CDR3 DNA reads TGTGCTAGCAGCTCCGGGACCGCGGGGGATGAGCAGTTCTTC.